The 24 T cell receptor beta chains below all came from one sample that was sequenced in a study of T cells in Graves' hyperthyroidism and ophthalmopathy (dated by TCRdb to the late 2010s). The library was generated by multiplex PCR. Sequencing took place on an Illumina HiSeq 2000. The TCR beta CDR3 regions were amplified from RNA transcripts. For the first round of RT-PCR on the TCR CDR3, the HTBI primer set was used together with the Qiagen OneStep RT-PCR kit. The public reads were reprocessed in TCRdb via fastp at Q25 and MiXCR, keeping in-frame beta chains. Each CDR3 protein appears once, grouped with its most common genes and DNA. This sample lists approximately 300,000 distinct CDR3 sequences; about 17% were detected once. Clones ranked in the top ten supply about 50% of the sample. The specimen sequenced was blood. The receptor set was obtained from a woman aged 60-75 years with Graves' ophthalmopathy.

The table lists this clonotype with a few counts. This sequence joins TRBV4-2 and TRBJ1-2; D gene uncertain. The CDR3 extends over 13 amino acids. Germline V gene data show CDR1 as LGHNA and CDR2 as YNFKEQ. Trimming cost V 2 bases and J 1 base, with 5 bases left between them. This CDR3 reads CASSQLFNYGYTF. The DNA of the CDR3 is TGTGCCAGCAGCCAATTATTTAACTATGGCTACACCTTC.

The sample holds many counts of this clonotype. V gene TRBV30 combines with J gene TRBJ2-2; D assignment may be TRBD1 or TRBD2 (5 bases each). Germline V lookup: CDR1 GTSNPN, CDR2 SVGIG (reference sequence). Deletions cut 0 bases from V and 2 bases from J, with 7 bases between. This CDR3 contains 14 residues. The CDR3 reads CAWSVRGNTGELFF. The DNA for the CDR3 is TGTGCCTGGAGTGTACGGGGCAACACCGGGGAGCTGTTTTTT. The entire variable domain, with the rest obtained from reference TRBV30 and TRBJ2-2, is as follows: SQTIHQWPATLVQPVGSPLSLECTVEGTSNPNLYWYRQAAGRGLQLLFYSVGIGQISSEVPQNLSASRPQDRQFILSSKKLLLSDSGFYLCAWSVRGNTGELFFGEGSRLTVL.

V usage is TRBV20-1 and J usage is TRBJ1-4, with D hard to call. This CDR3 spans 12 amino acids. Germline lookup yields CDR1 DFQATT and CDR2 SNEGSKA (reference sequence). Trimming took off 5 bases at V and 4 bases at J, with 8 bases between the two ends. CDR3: CSAEGNNEKLFF. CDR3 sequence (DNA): TGCAGTGCTGAAGGGAATAATGAAAAACTGTTTTTT.

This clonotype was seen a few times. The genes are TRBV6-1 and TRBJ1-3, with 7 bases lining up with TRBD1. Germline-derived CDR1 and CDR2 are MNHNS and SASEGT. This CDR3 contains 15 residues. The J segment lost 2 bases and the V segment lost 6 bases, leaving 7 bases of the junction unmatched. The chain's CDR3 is CASREGAITGNTIYF. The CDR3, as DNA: TGTGCCAGCAGGGAGGGGGCAATCACTGGAAACACCATATATTTT.

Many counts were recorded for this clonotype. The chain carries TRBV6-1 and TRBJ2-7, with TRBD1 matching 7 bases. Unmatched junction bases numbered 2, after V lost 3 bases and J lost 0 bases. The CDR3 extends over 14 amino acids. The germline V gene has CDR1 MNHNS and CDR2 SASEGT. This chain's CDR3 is CASSDYRGSYEQYF. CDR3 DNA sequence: TGTGCCAGCAGTGATTACAGGGGCTCCTACGAGCAGTACTTC.

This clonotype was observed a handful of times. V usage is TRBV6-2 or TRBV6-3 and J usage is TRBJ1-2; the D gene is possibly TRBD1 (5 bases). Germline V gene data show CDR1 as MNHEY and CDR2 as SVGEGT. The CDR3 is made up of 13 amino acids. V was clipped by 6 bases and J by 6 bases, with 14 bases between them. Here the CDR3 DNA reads TGTGCCAGCAGCGTAACACAGGCGAATGGCTACACCTTC. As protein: CASSVTQANGYTF.

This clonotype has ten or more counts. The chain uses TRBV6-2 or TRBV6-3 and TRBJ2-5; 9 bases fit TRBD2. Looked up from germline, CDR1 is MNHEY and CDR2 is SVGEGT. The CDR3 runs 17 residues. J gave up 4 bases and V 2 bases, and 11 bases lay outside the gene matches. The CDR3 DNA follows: TGTGCCAGCAGTTACGATTTGCGGGAGGGCGGGGGAGAGACCCAGTACTTC. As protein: CASSYDLREGGGETQYF.

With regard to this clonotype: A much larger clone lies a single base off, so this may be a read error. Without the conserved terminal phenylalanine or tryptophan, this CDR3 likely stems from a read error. CDR3 region: CASSRPGALNTEAFL. Written as DNA, the CDR3 is TGTGCCAGCAGTAGACCGGGGGCTCTGAACACTGAAGCTTTCCTT. This chain connects TRBV28 to TRBJ1-1, with D possibly matching TRBD1 (6 bases). Germline CDR1 and CDR2: MDHEN and SYDVKM. The CDR3 covers 15 residues. Trimming took 5 bases from V and 0 from J, leaving 13 bases between them.

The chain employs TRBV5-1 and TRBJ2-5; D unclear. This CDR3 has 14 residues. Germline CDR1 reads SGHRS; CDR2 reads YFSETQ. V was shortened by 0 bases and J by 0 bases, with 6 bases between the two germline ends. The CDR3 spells CASSLGQHQETQYF. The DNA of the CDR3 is TGCGCCAGCAGCTTGGGTCAGCACCAAGAGACCCAGTACTTC.

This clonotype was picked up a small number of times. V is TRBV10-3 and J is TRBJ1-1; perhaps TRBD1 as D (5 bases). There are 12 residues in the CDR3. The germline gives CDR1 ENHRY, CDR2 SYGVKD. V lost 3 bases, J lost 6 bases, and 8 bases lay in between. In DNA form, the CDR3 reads TGTGCCATCAGTGATTGGGGGGCTGAAGCTTTCTTT. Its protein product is CAISDWGAEAFF.

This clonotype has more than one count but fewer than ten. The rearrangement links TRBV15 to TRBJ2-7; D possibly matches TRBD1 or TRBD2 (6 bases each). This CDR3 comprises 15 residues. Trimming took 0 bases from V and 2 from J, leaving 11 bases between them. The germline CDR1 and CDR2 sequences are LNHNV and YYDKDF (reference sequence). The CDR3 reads CATSREGGRPYEQYF. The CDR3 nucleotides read TGTGCCACCAGCAGAGAAGGGGGGCGCCCCTACGAGCAGTACTTC.

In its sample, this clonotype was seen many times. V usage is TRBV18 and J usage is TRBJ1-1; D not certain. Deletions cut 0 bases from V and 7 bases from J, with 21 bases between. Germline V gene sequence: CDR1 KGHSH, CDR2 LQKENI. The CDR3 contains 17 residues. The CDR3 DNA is TGTGCCAGCTCACCACCGTCAATCGCGGGGAAGGCTAGTGAAGCTTTCTTT. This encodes CASSPPSIAGKASEAFF.

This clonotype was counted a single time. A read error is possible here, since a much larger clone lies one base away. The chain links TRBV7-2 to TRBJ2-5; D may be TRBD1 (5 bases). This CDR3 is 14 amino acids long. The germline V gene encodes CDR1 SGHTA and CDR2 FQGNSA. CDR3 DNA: TGTGCCAGCACCGTCGACAGATCTCAAGGGACCCAGTACTTC. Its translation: CASTVDRSQGTQYF. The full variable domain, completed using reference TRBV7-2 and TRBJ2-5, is GAGVSQSPSNKVTEKGKDVELRCDPISGHTALYWYRQSLGQGLEFLIYFQGNSAPDKSGLPSDRFSAERTGGSVSTLTIQRTQQEDSAVYLCASTVDRSQGTQYFGPGTRLLVL.

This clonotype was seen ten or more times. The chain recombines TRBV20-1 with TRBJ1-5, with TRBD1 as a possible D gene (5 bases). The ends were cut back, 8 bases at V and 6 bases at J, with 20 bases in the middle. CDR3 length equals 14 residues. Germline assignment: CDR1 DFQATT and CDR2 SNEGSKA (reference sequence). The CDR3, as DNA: TGCAGTCCCCGGGGGGAGGTAAGAGGTCAGCCCCAGCATTTT. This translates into CSPRGEVRGQPQHF.

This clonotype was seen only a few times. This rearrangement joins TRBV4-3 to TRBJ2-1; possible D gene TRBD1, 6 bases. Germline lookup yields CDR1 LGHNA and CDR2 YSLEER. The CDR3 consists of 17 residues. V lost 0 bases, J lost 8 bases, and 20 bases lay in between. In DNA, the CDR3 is TGCGCCAGCAGCCAAGAGGCAGGGGCCCGCTCTTCGTATGAGCAGTTCTTC. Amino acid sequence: CASSQEAGARSSYEQFF.

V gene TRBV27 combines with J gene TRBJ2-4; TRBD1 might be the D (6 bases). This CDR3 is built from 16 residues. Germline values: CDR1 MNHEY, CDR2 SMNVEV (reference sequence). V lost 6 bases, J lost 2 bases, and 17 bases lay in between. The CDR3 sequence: CASSLSLRGTKNIQYF. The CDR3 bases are TGTGCCAGCAGCCTCAGCTTAAGGGGGACCAAAAACATTCAGTACTTC.

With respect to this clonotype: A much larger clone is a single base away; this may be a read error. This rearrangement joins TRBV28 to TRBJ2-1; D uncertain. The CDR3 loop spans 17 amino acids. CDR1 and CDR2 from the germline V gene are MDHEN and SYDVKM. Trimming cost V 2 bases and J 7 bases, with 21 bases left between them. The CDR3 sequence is CASSLGSGFSPRNEQFF. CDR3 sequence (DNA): TGTGCCAGCAGTTTAGGCTCTGGATTTTCCCCTAGGAATGAGCAGTTCTTC.

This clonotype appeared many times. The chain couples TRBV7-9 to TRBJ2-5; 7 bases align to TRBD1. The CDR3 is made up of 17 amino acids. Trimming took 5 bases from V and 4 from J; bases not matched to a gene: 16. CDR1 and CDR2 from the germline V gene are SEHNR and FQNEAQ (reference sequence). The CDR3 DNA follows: TGTGCCAGCAGCGCCAATCCCGGGACAGCTTTTTCAGAGACCCAGTACTTC. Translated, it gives CASSANPGTAFSETQYF.

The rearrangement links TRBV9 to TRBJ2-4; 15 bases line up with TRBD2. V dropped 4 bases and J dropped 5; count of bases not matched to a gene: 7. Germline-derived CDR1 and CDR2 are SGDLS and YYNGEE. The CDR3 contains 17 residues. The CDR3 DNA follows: TGTGCCAGCAGCCCGGGACTAGCGGGAGGAAGTGAAAACATTCAGTACTTC. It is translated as CASSPGLAGGSENIQYF.

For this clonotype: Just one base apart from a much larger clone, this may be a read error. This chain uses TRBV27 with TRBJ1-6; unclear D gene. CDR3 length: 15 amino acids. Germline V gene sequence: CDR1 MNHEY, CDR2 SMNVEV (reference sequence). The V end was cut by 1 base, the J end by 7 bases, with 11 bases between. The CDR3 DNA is TGTGCCAGCAGTTTATGGGCCCTGGAGAATTCACCCCTCCACTTT. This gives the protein CASSLWALENSPLHF.

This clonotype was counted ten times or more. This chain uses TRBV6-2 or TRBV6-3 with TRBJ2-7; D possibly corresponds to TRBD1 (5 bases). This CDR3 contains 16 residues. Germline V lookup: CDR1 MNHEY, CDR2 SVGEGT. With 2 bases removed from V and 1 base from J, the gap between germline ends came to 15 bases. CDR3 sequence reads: CASSYLAGHLSYEQYF. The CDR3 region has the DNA TGTGCCAGCAGTTACCTGGCAGGACATCTTTCCTACGAGCAGTACTTC.

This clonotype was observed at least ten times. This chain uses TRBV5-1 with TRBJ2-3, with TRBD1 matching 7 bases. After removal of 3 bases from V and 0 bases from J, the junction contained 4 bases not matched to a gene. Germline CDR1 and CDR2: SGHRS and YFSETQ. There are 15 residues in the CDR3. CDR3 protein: CASSYDRVSTDTQYF. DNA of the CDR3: TGCGCCAGCAGCTACGACAGGGTTAGCACAGATACGCAGTATTTT.

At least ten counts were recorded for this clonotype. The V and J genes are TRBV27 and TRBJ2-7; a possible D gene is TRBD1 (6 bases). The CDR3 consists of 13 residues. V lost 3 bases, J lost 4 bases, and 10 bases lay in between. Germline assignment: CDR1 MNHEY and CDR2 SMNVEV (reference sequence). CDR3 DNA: TGTGCCAGCAGTTTTGACAGGCGATACGAGCAGTACTTC. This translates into CASSFDRRYEQYF.

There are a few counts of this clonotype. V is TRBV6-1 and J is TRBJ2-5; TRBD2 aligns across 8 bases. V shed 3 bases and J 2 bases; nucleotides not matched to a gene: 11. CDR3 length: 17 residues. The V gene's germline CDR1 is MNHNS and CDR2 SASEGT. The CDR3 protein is CASSDFTFTSGQETQYF. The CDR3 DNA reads TGTGCCAGCAGTGACTTCACGTTCACTAGCGGACAAGAGACCCAGTACTTC.